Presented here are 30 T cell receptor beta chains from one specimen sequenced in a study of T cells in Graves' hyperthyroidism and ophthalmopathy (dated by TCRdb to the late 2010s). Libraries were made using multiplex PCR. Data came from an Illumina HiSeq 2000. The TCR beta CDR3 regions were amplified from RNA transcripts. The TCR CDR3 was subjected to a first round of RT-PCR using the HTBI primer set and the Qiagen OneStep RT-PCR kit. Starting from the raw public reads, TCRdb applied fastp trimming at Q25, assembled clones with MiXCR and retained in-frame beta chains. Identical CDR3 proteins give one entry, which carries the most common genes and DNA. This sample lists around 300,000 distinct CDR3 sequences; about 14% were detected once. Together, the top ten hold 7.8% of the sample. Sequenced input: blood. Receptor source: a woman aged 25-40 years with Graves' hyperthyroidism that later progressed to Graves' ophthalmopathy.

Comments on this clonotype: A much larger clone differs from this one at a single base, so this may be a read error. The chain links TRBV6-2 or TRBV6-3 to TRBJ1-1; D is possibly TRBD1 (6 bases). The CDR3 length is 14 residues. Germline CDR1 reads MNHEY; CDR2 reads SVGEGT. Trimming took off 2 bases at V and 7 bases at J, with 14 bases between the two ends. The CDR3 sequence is CASSYAGQRLEAFF. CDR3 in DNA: TGTGCCAGCAGTTACGCCGGACAGCGGCTTGAAGCTTTCTTT.

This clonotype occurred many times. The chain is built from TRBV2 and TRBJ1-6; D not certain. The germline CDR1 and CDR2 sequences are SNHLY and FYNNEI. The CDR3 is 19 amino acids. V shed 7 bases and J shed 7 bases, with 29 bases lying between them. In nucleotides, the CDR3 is TGTGCCAGCATAGTGTCCAAAGCCGGGAGAAACCTTAAGAATTCACCCCTCCACTTT. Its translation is CASIVSKAGRNLKNSPLHF.

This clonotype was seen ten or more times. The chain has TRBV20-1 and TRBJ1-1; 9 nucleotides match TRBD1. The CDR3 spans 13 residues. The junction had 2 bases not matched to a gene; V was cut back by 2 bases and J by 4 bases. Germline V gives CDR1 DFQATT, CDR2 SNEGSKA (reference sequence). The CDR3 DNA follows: TGCAGTGCTAGACAGACAGGGGGCACTGAAGCTTTCTTT. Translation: CSARQTGGTEAFF.

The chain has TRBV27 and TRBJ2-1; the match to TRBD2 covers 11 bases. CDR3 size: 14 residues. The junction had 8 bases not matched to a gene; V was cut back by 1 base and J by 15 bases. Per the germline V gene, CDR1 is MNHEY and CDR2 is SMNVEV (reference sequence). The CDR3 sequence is CASSLFGTLAGGFF. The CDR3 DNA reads TGTGCCAGCAGTTTATTCGGAACCCTAGCGGGAGGGTTCTTC.

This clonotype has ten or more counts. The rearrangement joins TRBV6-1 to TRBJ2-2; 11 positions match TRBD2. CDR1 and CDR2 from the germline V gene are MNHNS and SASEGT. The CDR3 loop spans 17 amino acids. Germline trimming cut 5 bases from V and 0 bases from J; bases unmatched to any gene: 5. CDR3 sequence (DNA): TGTGCCAGCAGTAGGCTAGCGGGAGGAACGAACACCGGGGAGCTGTTTTTT. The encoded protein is CASSRLAGGTNTGELFF.

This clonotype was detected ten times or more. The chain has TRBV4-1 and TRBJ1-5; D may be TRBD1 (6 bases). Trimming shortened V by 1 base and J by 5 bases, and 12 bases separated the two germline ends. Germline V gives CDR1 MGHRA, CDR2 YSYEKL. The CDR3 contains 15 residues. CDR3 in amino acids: CASSQGGGNYQPQHF. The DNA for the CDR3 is TGCGCCAGCAGCCAAGGAGGGGGGAACTATCAGCCCCAGCATTTT.

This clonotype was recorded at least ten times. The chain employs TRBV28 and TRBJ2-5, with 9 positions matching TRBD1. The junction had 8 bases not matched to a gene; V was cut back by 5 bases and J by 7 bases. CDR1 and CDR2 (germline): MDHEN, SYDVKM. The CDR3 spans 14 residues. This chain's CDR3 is CASSLDRGWGTQYF. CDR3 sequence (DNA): TGTGCCAGCAGTCTCGACAGGGGGTGGGGGACCCAGTACTTC.

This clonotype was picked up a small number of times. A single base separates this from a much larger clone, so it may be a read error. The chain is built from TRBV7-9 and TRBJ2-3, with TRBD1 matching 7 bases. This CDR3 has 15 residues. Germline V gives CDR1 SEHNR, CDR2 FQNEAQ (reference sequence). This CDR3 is CANSSFTGAGDTQYF. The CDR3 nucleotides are TGTGCCAACAGCTCCTTCACAGGGGCGGGAGATACGCAGTATTTT.

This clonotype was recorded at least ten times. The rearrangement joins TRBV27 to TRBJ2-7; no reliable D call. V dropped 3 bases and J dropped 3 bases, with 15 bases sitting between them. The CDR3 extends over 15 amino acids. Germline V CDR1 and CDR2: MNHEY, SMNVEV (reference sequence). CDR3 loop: CASSFAADPYYEQYF. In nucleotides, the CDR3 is TGTGCCAGCAGTTTTGCTGCGGACCCCTACTACGAGCAGTACTTC.

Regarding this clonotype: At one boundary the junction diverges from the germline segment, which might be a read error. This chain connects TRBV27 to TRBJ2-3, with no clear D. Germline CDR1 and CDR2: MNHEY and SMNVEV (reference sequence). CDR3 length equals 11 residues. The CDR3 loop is CASGFPVTQYF. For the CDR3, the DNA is TGTGCCAGCGGTTTCCCGGTGACGCAGTATTTT.

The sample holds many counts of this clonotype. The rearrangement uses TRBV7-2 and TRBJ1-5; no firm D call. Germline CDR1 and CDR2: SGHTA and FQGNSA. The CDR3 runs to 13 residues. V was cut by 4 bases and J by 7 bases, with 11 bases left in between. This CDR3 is CASSSVPKQPQHF. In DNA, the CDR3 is TGTGCCAGCAGCTCGGTCCCCAAGCAGCCCCAGCATTTT.

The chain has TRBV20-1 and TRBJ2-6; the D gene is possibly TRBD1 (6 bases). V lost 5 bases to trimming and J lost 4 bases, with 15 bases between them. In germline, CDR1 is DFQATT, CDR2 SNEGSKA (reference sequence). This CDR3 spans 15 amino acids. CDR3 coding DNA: TGCAGTGCTGCCCAACAGGGTTCAGGGGCCAACGTCCTGACTTTC. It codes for CSAAQQGSGANVLTF.

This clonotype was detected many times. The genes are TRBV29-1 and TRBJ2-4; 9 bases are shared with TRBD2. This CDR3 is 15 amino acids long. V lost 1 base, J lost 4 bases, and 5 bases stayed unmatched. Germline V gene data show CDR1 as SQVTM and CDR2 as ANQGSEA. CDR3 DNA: TGCAGCGTTGAAGGGGTTAGCGGGGGAAAAAACATTCAGTACTTC. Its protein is CSVEGVSGGKNIQYF.

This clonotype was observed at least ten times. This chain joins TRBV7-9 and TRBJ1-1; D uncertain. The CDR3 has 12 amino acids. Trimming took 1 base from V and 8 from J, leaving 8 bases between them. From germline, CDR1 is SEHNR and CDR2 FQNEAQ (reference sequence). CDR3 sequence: CASSLEPGEAFF. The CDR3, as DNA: TGTGCCAGCAGCTTAGAGCCAGGCGAAGCTTTCTTT. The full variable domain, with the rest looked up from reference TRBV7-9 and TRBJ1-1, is DTGVSQNPRHKITKRGQNVTFRCDPISEHNRLYWYRQTLGQGPEFLTYFQNEAQLEKSRLLSDRFSAERPKGSFSTLEIQRTEQGDSAMYLCASSLEPGEAFFGQGTRLTVV.

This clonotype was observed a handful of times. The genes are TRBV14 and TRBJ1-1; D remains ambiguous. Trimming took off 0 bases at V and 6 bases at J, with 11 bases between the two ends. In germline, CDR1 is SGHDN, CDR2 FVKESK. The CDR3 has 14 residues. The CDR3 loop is CASSQDFAGAEAFF. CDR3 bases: TGTGCCAGCAGCCAAGATTTCGCGGGCGCTGAAGCTTTCTTT.

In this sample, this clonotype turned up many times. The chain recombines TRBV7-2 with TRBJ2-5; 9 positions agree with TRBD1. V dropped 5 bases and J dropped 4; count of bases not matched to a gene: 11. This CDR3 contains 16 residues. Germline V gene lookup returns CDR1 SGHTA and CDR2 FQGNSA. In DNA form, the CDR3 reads TGTGCCAGCAGCCCTAGGGACACAGGGGGCGGAGAGACCCAGTACTTC. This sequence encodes CASSPRDTGGGETQYF.

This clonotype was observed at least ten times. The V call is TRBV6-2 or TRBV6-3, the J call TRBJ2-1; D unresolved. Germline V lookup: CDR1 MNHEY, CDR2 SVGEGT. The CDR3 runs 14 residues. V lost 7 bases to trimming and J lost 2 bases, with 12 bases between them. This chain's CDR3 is CASTITSTYNEQFF. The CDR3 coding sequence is TGTGCCAGCACAATAACCAGTACCTACAATGAGCAGTTCTTC.

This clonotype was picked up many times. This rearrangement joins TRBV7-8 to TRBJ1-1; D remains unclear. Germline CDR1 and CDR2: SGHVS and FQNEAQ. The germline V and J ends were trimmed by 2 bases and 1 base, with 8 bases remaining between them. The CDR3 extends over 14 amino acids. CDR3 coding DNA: TGTGCCAGCAGCTTATACGGGTCGAACACTGAAGCTTTCTTT. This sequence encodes CASSLYGSNTEAFF.

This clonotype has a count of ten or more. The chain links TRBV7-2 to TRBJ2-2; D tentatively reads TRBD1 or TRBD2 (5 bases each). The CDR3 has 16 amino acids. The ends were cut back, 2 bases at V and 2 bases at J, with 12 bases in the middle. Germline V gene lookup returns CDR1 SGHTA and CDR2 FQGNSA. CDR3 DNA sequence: TGTGCCAGCAGCTTACACGGGACGGCAAACACCGGGGAGCTGTTTTTT. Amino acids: CASSLHGTANTGELFF.

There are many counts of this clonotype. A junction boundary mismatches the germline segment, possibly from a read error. In DNA, the CDR3 is TGTGCTAGCAGCCCGGGACAGGGGTGGGAGCTGTTTTTT. Its translation: CASSPGQGWELFF. This rearrangement joins TRBV7-7 to TRBJ2-2, with TRBD1 matching over 10 bases. The length of the CDR3 is 13 residues. Germline V gene data show CDR1 as SSHAT and CDR2 as FNYEAQ (reference sequence). Full variable domain (outside the CDR3, taken from reference TRBV7-7 and TRBJ2-2): GAGVSQSPRYKVTKRGQDVTLRCDPISSHATLYWYQQALGQGPEFLTYFNYEAQPDKSGLPSDRFSAERPEGSISTLTIQRTEQRDSAMYRCASSPGQGWELFFGEGSRLTVL.

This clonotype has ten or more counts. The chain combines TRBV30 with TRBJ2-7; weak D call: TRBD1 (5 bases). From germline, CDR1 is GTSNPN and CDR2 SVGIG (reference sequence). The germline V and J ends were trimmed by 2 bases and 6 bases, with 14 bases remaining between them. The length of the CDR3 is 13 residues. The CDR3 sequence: CAWSRREECEQYF. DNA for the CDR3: TGTGCCTGGAGTCGCAGGGAAGAATGCGAGCAGTACTTC.

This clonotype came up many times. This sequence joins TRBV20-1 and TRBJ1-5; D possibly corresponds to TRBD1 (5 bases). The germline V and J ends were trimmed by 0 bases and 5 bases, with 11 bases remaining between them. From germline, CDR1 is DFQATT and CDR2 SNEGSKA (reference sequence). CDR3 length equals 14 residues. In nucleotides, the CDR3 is TGCAGTGCTAGAGATCGGGACCGATATCAGCCCCAGCATTTT. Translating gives CSARDRDRYQPQHF.

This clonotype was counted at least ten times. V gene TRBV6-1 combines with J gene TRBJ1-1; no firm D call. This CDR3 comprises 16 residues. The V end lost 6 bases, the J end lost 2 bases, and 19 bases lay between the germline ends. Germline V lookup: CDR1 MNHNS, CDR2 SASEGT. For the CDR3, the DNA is TGTGCCAGCAGAGGTTACGGGCGCGCGGGAAACACTGAAGCTTTCTTT. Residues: CASRGYGRAGNTEAFF.

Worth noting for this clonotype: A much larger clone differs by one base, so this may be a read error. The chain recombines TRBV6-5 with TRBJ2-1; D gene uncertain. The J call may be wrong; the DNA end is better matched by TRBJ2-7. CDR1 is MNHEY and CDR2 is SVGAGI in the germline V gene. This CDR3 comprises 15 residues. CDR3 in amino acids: CASSYSLSTNNEQYF. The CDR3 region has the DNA TGTGCCAGCAGTTACTCGCTGTCAACCAACAATGAGCAGTACTTC.

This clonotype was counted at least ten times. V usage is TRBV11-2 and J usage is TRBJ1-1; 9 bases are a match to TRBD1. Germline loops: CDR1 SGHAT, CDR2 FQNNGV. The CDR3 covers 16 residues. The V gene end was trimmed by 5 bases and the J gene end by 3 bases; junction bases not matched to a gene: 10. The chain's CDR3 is CASSPGQGGLDTEAFF. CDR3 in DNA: TGTGCCAGCAGCCCGGGACAGGGAGGGTTGGACACTGAAGCTTTCTTT.

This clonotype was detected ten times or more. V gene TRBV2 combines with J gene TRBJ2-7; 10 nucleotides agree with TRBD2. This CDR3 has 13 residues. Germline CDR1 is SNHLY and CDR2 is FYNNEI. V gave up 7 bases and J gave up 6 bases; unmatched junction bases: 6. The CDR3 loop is CASKAGLAIEQYF. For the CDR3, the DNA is TGTGCCAGCAAAGCGGGACTAGCGATCGAGCAGTACTTC.

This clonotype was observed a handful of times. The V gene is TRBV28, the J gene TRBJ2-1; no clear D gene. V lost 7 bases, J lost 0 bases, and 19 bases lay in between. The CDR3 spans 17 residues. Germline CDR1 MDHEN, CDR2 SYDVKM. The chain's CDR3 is CASTPPGPASSYNEQFF. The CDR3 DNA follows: TGTGCCAGCACCCCCCCCGGGCCTGCGAGCTCCTACAATGAGCAGTTCTTC. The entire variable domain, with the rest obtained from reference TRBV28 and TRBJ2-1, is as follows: DVKVTQSSRYLVKRTGEKVFLECVQDMDHENMFWYRQDPGLGLRLIYFSYDVKMKEKGDIPEGYSVSREKKERFSLILESASTNQTSMYLCASTPPGPASSYNEQFFGPGTRLTVL.

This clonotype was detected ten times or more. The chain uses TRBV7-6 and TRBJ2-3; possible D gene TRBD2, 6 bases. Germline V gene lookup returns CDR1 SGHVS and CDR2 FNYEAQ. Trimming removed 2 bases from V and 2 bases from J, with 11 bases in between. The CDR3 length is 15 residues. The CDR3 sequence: CASSLNPSDTDTQYF. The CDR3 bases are TGTGCCAGCAGCTTAAACCCTAGCGACACAGATACGCAGTATTTT.

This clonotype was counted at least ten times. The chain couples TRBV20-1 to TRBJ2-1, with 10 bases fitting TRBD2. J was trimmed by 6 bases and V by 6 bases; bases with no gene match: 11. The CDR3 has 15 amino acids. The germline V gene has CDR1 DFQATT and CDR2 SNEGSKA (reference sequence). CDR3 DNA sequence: TGCAGTGCCCAGAAGGCTAGCGGGAGTGGCAATGAGCAGTTCTTC. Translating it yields CSAQKASGSGNEQFF.

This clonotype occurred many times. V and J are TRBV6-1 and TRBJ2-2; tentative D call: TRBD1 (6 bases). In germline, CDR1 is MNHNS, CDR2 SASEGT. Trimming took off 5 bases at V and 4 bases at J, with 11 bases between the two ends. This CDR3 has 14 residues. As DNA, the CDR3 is TGTGCCAGCAGTTCCCTGGACAGCACCGGGGAGCTGTTTTTT. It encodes CASSSLDSTGELFF.